Listed below are T cell receptor beta chains from one sample, sequenced in a study of blood T cells in healthy people across ages. TCRdb reanalysed the 5' RACE reads using MiXCR and keeps one entry per CDR3 protein. In the table there are approximately 800,000 distinct CDR3 sequences, roughly 25% of which are singletons. The same specimen was also included in a second study, on T cells of mothers and their children.

The sample was blood. These receptors were collected from a boy aged 5-17 years in good health. The CDR3 runs from the conserved cysteine through the conserved F or W. A D gene is named only where the DNA matches it firmly. Size values are once, few and many counts, or a class for expanded clones, and some rows have none.

>TRBJ1-5|TRBV7-9|.|.|13
TGTGCCAGCAGCGGGACGAACAATCAGCCCCAGCATTTT
CASSGTNNQPQHF
>TRBJ2-7|TRBV28|.|.|12
TGTGCCAGCAGACAACCGTCAGGGATGGAGTACTTC
CASRQPSGMEYF
>TRBJ2-7|TRBV14|few|.|13
TGTGCCAGCTCTACGGCGAAAACCTACGAGCAGTACTTC
CASSTAKTYEQYF
>TRBJ1-3|TRBV3-1|.|TRBD1|14
TGTGCCAGCACATTCCTGGACAGGGCGGACACCATATATTTT
CASTFLDRADTIYF
>TRBJ1-1|TRBV20-1|few|TRBD1|11
TGCAGTGCCAAGGGACAGGGAGAAGCTTTCTTT
CSAKGQGEAFF
>TRBJ2-1|TRBV5-1|.|TRBD2|17
TGCGCCAGCAGCAAAACCGCCGGGACTAACTCCTACAATGAGCAGTTCTTC
CASSKTAGTNSYNEQFF
>TRBJ2-5|TRBV18|many|TRBD1|14
TGTGCCAGCTCGATACAGGGGCTACAAGAGACCCAGTACTTC
CASSIQGLQETQYF
>TRBJ1-2|TRBV11-2|.|.|16
TGTGCCAGCAGCTTAATACCGGGACGGGGCCTCTATGGCTACACCTTC
CASSLIPGRGLYGYTF
>TRBJ1-1|TRBV19|.|TRBD1|14
TGTGCCAGTAGTCCGGACAGGGGTGACACTGAAGCTTTCTTT
CASSPDRGDTEAFF
>TRBJ2-3|TRBV5-6|.|TRBD1|15
TGTGCCAGCAGCGAGACAGGGGACGGCACAGATACGCAGTATTTT
CASSETGDGTDTQYF
>TRBJ2-7|TRBV20-1|few|TRBD2|13
TGCAGTGCCCACGGGACTAGACCCTACGAGCAGTACTTC
CSAHGTRPYEQYF
>TRBJ2-1|TRBV20-1|few|TRBD2|14
TGCAGTGCTAGAGTTCCCGGGACTAGTGATGAGCAGTTCTTC
CSARVPGTSDEQFF
>TRBJ2-7|TRBV20-1|many|.|13
TGCAGTGCTAGTGTCCGGGAACCCTACGAGCAGTACTTC
CSASVREPYEQYF
>TRBJ1-5|TRBV7-2|few|.|12
TGTGCCAGCAGCCCGACCGCCCAGCCCCAGCATTTT
CASSPTAQPQHF
>TRBJ2-7|TRBV19|.|.|14
TGTGCCAGTAGCGCACAGGGGGGGGTCCACGAGCAGTACTTC
CASSAQGGVHEQYF
>TRBJ2-5|TRBV29-1|few|.|12
TGCAGCGTGAACGGACCCACGGAGACCCAGTACTTC
CSVNGPTETQYF
>TRBJ2-5|TRBV29-1|.|TRBD2|12
TGCAGCGACCTAGCGGGGCGGGAGACCCAGTACTTC
CSDLAGRETQYF
>TRBJ2-3|TRBV2|few|TRBD2|13
TGTGCCAGCAAGACTAGCGGGAGAGATACGCAGTATTTT
CASKTSGRDTQYF
>TRBJ2-1|TRBV29-1|few|TRBD1|15
TGCAGCGTTCACCAGGGACAGGGGATTTACAATGAGCAGTTCTTC
CSVHQGQGIYNEQFF
>TRBJ2-5|TRBV28|few|TRBD2|16
TGTGCCAGCAGTTCATGGGGGAGGGCGTCGGGAGAGACCCAGTACTTC
CASSSWGRASGETQYF
>TRBJ2-4|TRBV12-3/TRBV12-4|few|.|11
TGTGCCAGCAGTTTAGAGGACATTCAGTACTTC
CASSLEDIQYF
>TRBJ2-3|TRBV4-3|.|TRBD2|17
TGCGCCAGCAGCCAAGGACTAGCTGGGGCAAGGGCAGATACGCAGTATTTT
CASSQGLAGARADTQYF
>TRBJ1-4|TRBV9|.|TRBD1|15
TGTGCCAGCAGTGCCAGGACAGGGGTGAATGAAAAACTGTTTTTT
CASSARTGVNEKLFF
>TRBJ1-4|TRBV7-9|few|.|16
TGTGCCAGCAGCGTCGGCCCAAATGGCCTTGAGGAAAAACTGTTTTTT
CASSVGPNGLEEKLFF
>TRBJ1-3|TRBV6-6|.|.|16
TGTGCCAGCAGTCCCCAGGGTGGACAGAGTGGAAACACCATATATTTT
CASSPQGGQSGNTIYF
>TRBJ1-1|TRBV7-2|few|.|15
TGTGCCAGTAGCTTAGTGGGCGGCCTGAACACTGAAGCTTTCTTT
CASSLVGGLNTEAFF
>TRBJ2-1|TRBV5-1|.|.|17
TGCGCCAGCAGGCCCCGTTTTTCCGGGACTTCATACAATGAGCAGTTCTTC
CASRPRFSGTSYNEQFF
>TRBJ2-5|TRBV6-2/TRBV6-3|few|TRBD2|15
TGTGCCAGCAGACGGAGCGGGGGGGCAGGGGAGACCCAGTACTTC
CASRRSGGAGETQYF
>TRBJ2-5|TRBV7-8|few|TRBD2|14
TGTGCCAGCAGCCAGTGGGAGGGCCAAGAGACCCAGTACTTC
CASSQWEGQETQYF
>TRBJ2-7|TRBV29-1|few|.|14
TGCAGCGTTGAAGACTCACAGTCAGGGTACGAGCAGTACTTC
CSVEDSQSGYEQYF
>TRBJ1-1|TRBV6-1|.|.|13
TGTGCCAGCAGTGCAATTCAGGGTCCTGAAGCTTTCTTT
CASSAIQGPEAFF
>TRBJ2-2|TRBV28|.|TRBD2|16
TGTGCCAGCAGTCCAGGGACTAGCCTTTACACCGGGGAGCTGTTTTTT
CASSPGTSLYTGELFF
>TRBJ1-2|TRBV11-3|few|.|13
TGTGCCAGCAGCTTCACAGAACGCTATGGCTACACCTTC
CASSFTERYGYTF
>TRBJ2-5|TRBV20-1|.|TRBD2|14
TGCAGTACCCGACTAGCGGGGCAACAAGAGACCCAGTACTTC
CSTRLAGQQETQYF
>TRBJ2-3|TRBV24-1|.|TRBD2|19
TGTGCCACCAGTGGGACTAGCGGGAGGGACCTCGCAAGCACAGATACGCAGTATTTT
CATSGTSGRDLASTDTQYF
>TRBJ1-4|TRBV6-6|few|.|15
TGTGCCAGCAGTTACCCTGGGGGCACTAATGAAAAACTGTTTTTT
CASSYPGGTNEKLFF
>TRBJ2-1|TRBV12-3/TRBV12-4|once|TRBD2|13
TGTGCCAGCCGGCCTAGCGGGAACAATGAGCAGTTCTTC
CASRPSGNNEQFF
>TRBJ2-1|TRBV28|.|.|11
TGTGCCAGCAGTTTATTTGCTAGCTTGCTCTTC
CASSLFASLLF
>TRBJ1-4|TRBV28|few|TRBD1|14
TGTGCCAGCAGTGGCCAGGGGGCGCGCGAAAAACTGTTTTTT
CASSGQGAREKLFF
>TRBJ1-1|TRBV7-9|few|.|12
TGTGCCAGCAGCTTGTATACCCTGGAAGCTTTCTTT
CASSLYTLEAFF
>TRBJ2-7|TRBV12-3/TRBV12-4|.|TRBD2|13
TGTGCCAGCCGACTAGCGGGGACGCTCGAGCAGTACTTC
CASRLAGTLEQYF
>TRBJ1-6|TRBV3-1|.|TRBD1|15
TGTGCCGGCAGCCAAGGCAGGGGGCGTAATTCACCCCTCCACTTT
CAGSQGRGRNSPLHF
>TRBJ2-5|TRBV5-1|.|TRBD2|14
TGCGCCAGCAGCTTGGATACGGGGGGTGAGACCCAGTACTTC
CASSLDTGGETQYF